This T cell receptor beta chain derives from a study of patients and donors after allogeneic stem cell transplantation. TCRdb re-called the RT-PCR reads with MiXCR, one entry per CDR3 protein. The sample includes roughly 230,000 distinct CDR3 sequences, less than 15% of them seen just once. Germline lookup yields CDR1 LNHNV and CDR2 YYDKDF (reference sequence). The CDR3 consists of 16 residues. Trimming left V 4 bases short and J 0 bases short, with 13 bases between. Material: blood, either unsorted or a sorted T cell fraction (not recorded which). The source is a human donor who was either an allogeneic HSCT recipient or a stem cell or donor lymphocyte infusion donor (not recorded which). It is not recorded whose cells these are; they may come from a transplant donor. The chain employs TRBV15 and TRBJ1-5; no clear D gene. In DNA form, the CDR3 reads TGTGCCACCAGCAAAGGGCCGGCCCTTAGCAATCAGCCCCAGCATTTT. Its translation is CATSKGPALSNQPQHF.